The 8 T cell receptor beta chains listed next were all sequenced from one sample in a study of long-term antiretroviral therapy in people with HIV. Sequencing relied on immunoSEQ assay v3.0, run at survey level. Produced via immunoSEQ multiplex PCR; TCRdb's table is partial and in-frame only. The data show over 30,000 clones, with approximately 80% seen just once and about 6% held by the top ten. The sample was unsorted PBMCs, taken 0.6 years after starting antiretroviral therapy. Receptors were obtained from a man aged 18-30 years with HIV.

Only a few counts were recorded for this clone. This rearrangement joins TRBV6-1 to TRBJ2-7; TRBD2 might be the D (5 bases). Trimming took off 7 bases at V and 2 bases at J, with 15 bases between the two ends. CDR3 length: 14 residues. Germline V gene lookup returns CDR1 MNHNS and CDR2 SASEGT. The CDR3 DNA reads as TGTGCCAGCATGAGGGCAGATACCACCTACGAGCAGTACTTC. Protein product: CASMRADTTYEQYF.

This clone has just one count. The chain uses TRBV11-2 and TRBJ2-5; D is possibly TRBD2 (5 bases). The V gene's germline CDR1 is SGHAT and CDR2 FQNNGV. The germline V and J ends were trimmed by 1 base and 5 bases, with 14 bases remaining between them. The CDR3 sequence is 15 residues long. The CDR3 DNA sequence: TGTGCCAGCAGCTTAGTGAGGCTGCCGGGGGAGACCCAGTACTTC. This sequence encodes CASSLVRLPGETQYF.

This chain uses TRBV7-9 with TRBJ2-5; D is undetermined. V was pared by 0 bases and J by 3 bases, with 8 bases between. Germline CDR1 reads SEHNR; CDR2 reads FQNEAQ (reference sequence). This CDR3 comprises 14 residues. The CDR3 DNA sequence: TGTGCCAGCAGCTTAGCGACTCTTGAAGAGACCCAGTACTTC. Amino acid sequence: CASSLATLEETQYF.

The CDR3, as DNA: TGTGCCAGCTCGTCGGGACAGACCCAGCATTTT. Encoded protein: CASSSGQTQHF. V is TRBV18 and J is TRBJ1-5; 7 bases are shared with TRBD1. J was trimmed by 11 bases and V by 6 bases; bases with no gene match: 4. The CDR3 contains 11 residues. Germline CDR1 reads KGHSH; CDR2 reads LQKENI.

The chain carries TRBV27 and TRBJ2-7; TRBD1 is a possible D gene (5 bases). The CDR3 has 13 residues. The V gene's germline CDR1 is MNHEY and CDR2 SMNVEV (reference sequence). V lost 5 bases and J 2 bases, leaving 10 bases between the germline ends. CDR3 in amino acids: CASSRQFTYEQYF. The CDR3, as DNA: TGTGCCAGCAGTAGACAGTTTACCTACGAGCAGTACTTC.

J is TRBJ2-7 and V is TRBV27; 7 bases match TRBD2. V lost 5 bases to trimming and J lost 4 bases; unmatched junction nucleotides: 14. Germline values: CDR1 MNHEY, CDR2 SMNVEV (reference sequence). CDR3 size: 16 residues. The CDR3 spells CASSLSGLRARYEQYF. The DNA for the CDR3 is TGTGCCAGCAGTCTTAGCGGGCTGCGGGCTCGATACGAGCAGTACTTC.

This chain joins TRBV5-4 and TRBJ2-7, with 7 bases that match TRBD1. V gave up 4 bases and J gave up 2 bases; unmatched junction bases: 9. This CDR3 is built from 15 residues. Germline loops: CDR1 SGHNT, CDR2 YYREEE (reference sequence). CDR3 sequence reads: CASSQWTGRPYEQYF. The DNA of the CDR3 is TGTGCCAGCAGCCAATGGACAGGCCGACCCTACGAGCAGTACTTC.

V is TRBV9 and J is TRBJ2-7; D could derive from TRBD1 or TRBD2 (5 bases each). Germline values: CDR1 SGDLS, CDR2 YYNGEE. V was shortened by 4 bases and J by 2 bases, with 13 bases between the two germline ends. This CDR3 is 14 amino acids long. The CDR3 spells CASSPGRMTYEQYF. In DNA form, the CDR3 reads TGTGCCAGCAGCCCGGGACGGATGACCTACGAGCAGTACTTC. The full variable domain, completed using reference TRBV9 and TRBJ2-7, is DSGVTQTPKHLITATGQRVTLRCSPRSGDLSVYWYQQSLDQGLQFLIQYYNGEERAKGNILERFSAQQFPDLHSELNLSSLELGDSALYFCASSPGRMTYEQYFGPGTRLTVT.